This TCR beta chain was found in a study of human T cells and chemical hapten exposure. About the research overall: Small pooled library volume differences mainly caused per-sample TCR yield variation.

This clonotype was seen repeatedly, ten times or more. The CDR3 covers 14 residues. Per germline, CDR1 SGDLS and CDR2 YYNGEE. Trimming took off 3 bases at V and 3 bases at J, with 12 bases between the two ends. The time point was: patch test 1, 2 weeks after DPC sensitization. Regarding treatment: therapeutic diphenylcyclopropenone sensitization with weekly scalp DPC. Patch tests were applied only after blood draws. Individual cDNA molecules each carried unique molecular identifiers attached by the library. From the RACE reads, TCRdb called clonotypes with MiXCR, one entry per CDR3 protein. The sample contains around 77,000 distinct CDR3 sequences, 9.8% of which appear only once.

Sequencing was performed on whole blood, taken in connection with sensitization to the hapten diphenylcyclopropenone (DPC). The chain recombines TRBV9 with TRBJ1-1, with a tentative D call TRBD1 (5 bases). The source of this sequence is a woman between 40 and 50 years old with alopecia areata. Some clones in this sample may be carry-over from other donors' samples. CDR3 protein: CASSERDEDTEAFF. In DNA, the CDR3 is TGTGCCAGCAGCGAGAGGGACGAAGACACTGAAGCTTTCTTT.